These 8 T cell receptor beta chains came from one sample sequenced in a study of post-analysis software for immune sequencing data. The antigens for these receptors are not known. Notes on the study in general: TRBV segments more frequent in patients than in controls numbered several and included TRBV5-6, TRBV5-1 and TRBV20-1.

Unique molecular identifiers featured in each of the TCR beta cDNA libraries. TCRdb re-called the PCR reads through MiXCR, storing one row per CDR3 protein. The sample has some 450,000 distinct CDR3 sequences, approximately 46% seen once. The sample comprised blood. The receptors stem from a girl aged 5-17 years with multiple sclerosis.

This clonotype was seen more than once but under ten times. The chain is built from TRBV29-1 and TRBJ2-3; unclear D gene. This CDR3 has 12 amino acids. Trimming cost V 8 bases and J 1 base, with 10 bases left between them. Germline loops: CDR1 SQVTM, CDR2 ANQGSEA. CDR3 loop: CSILSGTDTQYF. For the CDR3, the DNA is TGCAGCATATTAAGCGGCACAGATACGCAGTATTTT.

The DNA for the CDR3 is TGTGCCTGGAGTGGGGGGTATAACACTGAAGCTTTCTTT. Protein: CAWSGGYNTEAFF. The chain uses TRBV30 and TRBJ1-1; maybe TRBD1 (5 bases). The CDR3 contains 13 residues. Trimming removed 1 base from V and 2 bases from J, with 8 bases in between. The germline gives CDR1 GTSNPN, CDR2 SVGIG (reference sequence).

The chain carries TRBV5-1 and TRBJ2-4; D is perhaps TRBD1 or TRBD2 (6 bases each). The CDR3 contains 14 residues. V lost 2 bases, J lost 8 bases, and 14 bases lay in between. Per germline, CDR1 SGHRS and CDR2 YFSETQ. The CDR3 region is CASSLNGGGDIQYF. The CDR3, as DNA: TGCGCCAGCAGCTTAAACGGGGGCGGGGACATTCAGTACTTC.

This chain joins TRBV20-1 and TRBJ2-1; D ambiguous. V was cut by 0 bases and J by 4 bases, with 19 bases left in between. Germline CDR1 reads DFQATT; CDR2 reads SNEGSKA (reference sequence). The CDR3 spans 17 residues. The CDR3: CSARDSTDPARYNEQFF. The CDR3 nucleotides read TGCAGTGCTAGAGATAGCACCGACCCCGCTCGTTACAATGAGCAGTTCTTC.

This rearrangement joins TRBV20-1 to TRBJ1-1; TRBD1 might be the D (6 bases). CDR1 DFQATT and CDR2 SNEGSKA come from the germline V gene (reference sequence). With 0 bases removed from V and 1 base from J, the gap between germline ends came to 12 bases. The length of the CDR3 is 15 residues. CDR3: CSARDPRQANTEAFF. The CDR3 region has the DNA TGCAGTGCTAGAGATCCGAGACAGGCGAACACTGAAGCTTTCTTT.

The chain carries TRBV7-9 and TRBJ2-2, with no clear D. The length of the CDR3 is 14 residues. The V end was cut by 2 bases, the J end by 0 bases, with 4 bases between. Per germline, CDR1 SEHNR and CDR2 FQNEAQ (reference sequence). For the CDR3, the DNA is TGTGCCAGCAGCTTAACCCCGAACACCGGGGAGCTGTTTTTT. It codes for CASSLTPNTGELFF.

This clonotype was counted a few times. The chain is built from TRBV12-3 or TRBV12-4 and TRBJ1-1, with TRBD1 identical over 7 bases. J gave up 11 bases and V 1 base, and 7 bases lay outside the gene matches. The CDR3 has 13 residues. Here the CDR3 DNA reads TGTGCCAGCAGTTTAGGCAGGGGGGGGGGCGCTTTCTTT. The encoded protein is CASSLGRGGGAFF.

The V and J genes are TRBV6-5 and TRBJ1-5; D remains unclear. The V gene lost 0 bases and the J gene lost 1 base, with 7 bases spanning the gap. The CDR3 covers 15 residues. Germline values: CDR1 MNHEY, CDR2 SVGAGI. This chain's CDR3 is CASSYSVGSNQPQHF. CDR3 in DNA: TGTGCCAGCAGTTACTCGGTTGGGAGCAATCAGCCCCAGCATTTT.